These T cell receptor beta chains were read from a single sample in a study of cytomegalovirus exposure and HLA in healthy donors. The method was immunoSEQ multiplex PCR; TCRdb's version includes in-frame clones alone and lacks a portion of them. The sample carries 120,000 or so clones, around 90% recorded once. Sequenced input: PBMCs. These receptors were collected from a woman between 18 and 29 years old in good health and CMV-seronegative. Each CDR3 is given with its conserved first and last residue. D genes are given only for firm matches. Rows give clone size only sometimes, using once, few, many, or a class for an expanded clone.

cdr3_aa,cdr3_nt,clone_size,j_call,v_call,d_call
CASGGLGRTEAFF,TGTGCCAGCGGAGGGCTGGGACGGACTGAAGCTTTCTTT,.,TRBJ1-1,TRBV6-1,.
CASSPGTGGAKAEAFF,TGTGCCAGCAGCCCGGGGACAGGGGGCGCGAAGGCTGAAGCTTTCTTT,few,TRBJ1-1,TRBV7-3,TRBD1
CASRDRGLIDEQFF,TGTGCCAGCAGAGACAGGGGGCTTATCGATGAGCAGTTCTTC,.,TRBJ2-1,TRBV28,TRBD1
CASSPAFNTGELFF,TGTGCCAGCAGCCCCGCGTTTAACACCGGGGAGCTGTTTTTT,.,TRBJ2-2,TRBV7-2,.
CASSQVGGEATEAFF,TGTGCCAGCAGCCAAGTTGGAGGAGAGGCGACTGAAGCTTTCTTT,.,TRBJ1-1,TRBV4-2,.
CASSPTGGVRTGELFF,TGTGCCAGCAGCCCTACAGGGGGCGTAAGGACCGGGGAGCTGTTTTTT,few,TRBJ2-2,TRBV7-3,TRBD1
CASSLRGGRAKYF,TGTGCCAGCAGCTTGCGTGGCGGGAGGGCAAAGTACTTC,.,TRBJ2-7,TRBV5-6,TRBD2
CASSQDVRVVSGANVLTF,TGCGCCAGCAGCCAAGACGTTCGGGTGGTCTCTGGGGCCAACGTCCTGACTTTC,.,TRBJ2-6,TRBV4-3,.
CAWSVGGSYEQYF,TGTGCCTGGAGTGTGGGGGGTTCCTACGAGCAGTACTTC,.,TRBJ2-7,TRBV30,.
CASSEVGPYSAGDEDTQYF,TGTGCCAGCAGTGAAGTGGGGCCCTACTCAGCGGGAGATGAAGATACGCAGTATTTT,.,TRBJ2-3,TRBV6-1,TRBD2
CASSDSSGQYF,TGTGCCAGCAGTGACTCGAGTGGGCAGTACTTC,.,TRBJ2-7,TRBV6-4,.
CASSGGSRLAKNIQYF,TGTGCCAGCAGTGGGGGGTCAAGGCTAGCCAAAAACATTCAGTACTTC,.,TRBJ2-4,TRBV28,.
CASSISPGGNYGYTF,TGTGCCAGTAGTATAAGTCCCGGGGGAAACTATGGCTACACCTTC,.,TRBJ1-2,TRBV19,.
CASSSSRRDLTYNEQFF,TGCGCCAGCAGCTCCAGTCGGCGGGACCTTACCTACAATGAGCAGTTCTTC,.,TRBJ2-1,TRBV4-3,.
CASSLLPSGDNEQFF,TGCGCCAGCAGCTTGTTACCCTCCGGGGACAATGAGCAGTTCTTC,.,TRBJ2-1,TRBV5-1,.
CASSPRQGPYGYTF,TGTGCCAGCAGCCCGCGACAGGGGCCCTATGGCTACACCTTC,.,TRBJ1-2,TRBV7-2,TRBD1
CASTLLIGNQADTQYF,TGTGCCAGCACCCTATTAATAGGTAATCAGGCAGATACGCAGTATTTT,.,TRBJ2-3,TRBV7-2,.
CASSPHGASGRARKTQYF,TGCGCCAGCAGCCCCCACGGAGCTAGCGGGAGGGCCAGGAAGACCCAGTACTTC,.,TRBJ2-5,TRBV4-1,TRBD2
CASRWTMNTGELFF,TGTGCAAGTCGCTGGACAATGAACACCGGGGAGCTGTTTTTT,.,TRBJ2-2,TRBV12-2,.
CAGSEQGLSNQPQHF,TGTGCCGGATCGGAACAGGGGCTTAGCAATCAGCCCCAGCATTTT,.,TRBJ1-5,TRBV2,TRBD1
CASSSSSNQPQHF,TGTGCCAGCAGCTCCAGTAGCAATCAGCCCCAGCATTTT,.,TRBJ1-5,TRBV7-2,.
CSVEGVTAGGPPYNEQFF,TGCAGCGTTGAAGGGGTTACGGCGGGAGGGCCGCCCTACAATGAGCAGTTCTTC,.,TRBJ2-1,TRBV29-1,TRBD2
CASSAGRTGTSGIDSEQFF,TGTGCCAGCAGCGCGGGAAGGACCGGGACTAGCGGGATCGATAGTGAGCAGTTCTTC,.,TRBJ2-1,TRBV9,TRBD2
CASSPYTGDEQFF,TGTGCCAGCAGTCCTTATACAGGGGATGAGCAGTTCTTC,.,TRBJ2-1,TRBV27,TRBD1
CASGLPGGQNSYEQYF,TGTGCCAGTGGCTTGCCCGGGGGGCAAAATAGCTACGAGCAGTACTTC,.,TRBJ2-7,TRBV19,.
CARRRGAGGNYEQYF,TGTGCCAGAAGACGTGGAGCGGGAGGGAACTACGAGCAGTACTTC,.,TRBJ2-7,TRBV5-3,TRBD2
CATSRERGTTDTQYF,TGTGCCACCAGCAGAGAGAGGGGGACCACAGATACGCAGTATTTT,.,TRBJ2-3,TRBV15,.
CASSQDTTYTNYGYTF,TGCGCCAGCAGCCAGGATACGACATATACTAACTATGGCTACACCTTC,.,TRBJ1-2,TRBV4-3,.
CASSFEGADYGYTF,TGTGCCAGCAGTTTTGAGGGGGCGGACTATGGCTACACCTTC,.,TRBJ1-2,TRBV28,TRBD1
CSVIDPKRTDTQYF,TGCAGCGTTATCGATCCCAAGAGGACAGATACGCAGTATTTT,.,TRBJ2-3,TRBV29-1,.
CASSESGGTADTQYF,TGTGCCAGCAGTGAATCCGGCGGTACGGCAGATACGCAGTATTTT,few,TRBJ2-3,TRBV6-4,.
CASSLPSYEQYF,TGCGCCAGCAGCTTGCCCAGCTACGAGCAGTACTTC,.,TRBJ2-7,TRBV5-1,.
CASKSRDRGSQPQHF,TGTGCCAGCAAATCTAGGGACAGGGGGTCTCAGCCCCAGCATTTT,.,TRBJ1-5,TRBV2,TRBD1
CASKASGSAGELFF,TGTGCCAGCAAGGCTAGCGGGAGCGCCGGGGAGCTGTTTTTT,.,TRBJ2-2,TRBV2,TRBD2